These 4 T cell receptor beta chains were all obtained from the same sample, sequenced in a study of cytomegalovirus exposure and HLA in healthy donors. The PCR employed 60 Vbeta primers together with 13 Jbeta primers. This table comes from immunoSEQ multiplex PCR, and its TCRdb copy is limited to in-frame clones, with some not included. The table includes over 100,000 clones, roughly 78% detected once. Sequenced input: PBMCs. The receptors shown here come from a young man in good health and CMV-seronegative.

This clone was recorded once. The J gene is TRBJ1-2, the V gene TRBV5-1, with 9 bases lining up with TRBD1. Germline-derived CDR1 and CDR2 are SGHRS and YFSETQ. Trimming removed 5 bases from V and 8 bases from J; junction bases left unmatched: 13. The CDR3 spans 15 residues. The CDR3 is CASSEGTGTPFGYTF. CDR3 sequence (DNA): TGCGCCAGCAGTGAAGGGACAGGGACGCCATTCGGCTACACCTTC. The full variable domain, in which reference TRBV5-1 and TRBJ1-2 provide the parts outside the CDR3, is KAGVTQTPRYLIKTRGQQVTLSCSPISGHRSVSWYQQTPGQGLQFLFEYFSETQRNKGNFPGRFSGRQFSNSRSEMNVSTLELGDSALYLCASSEGTGTPFGYTFGSGTRLTVV.

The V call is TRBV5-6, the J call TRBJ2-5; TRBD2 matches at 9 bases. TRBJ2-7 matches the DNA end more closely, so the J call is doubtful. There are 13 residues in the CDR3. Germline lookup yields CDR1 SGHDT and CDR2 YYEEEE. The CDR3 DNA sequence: TGTGCCAGCAGCCCGCGGGGGGGTGGCGAGCAGTACTTC. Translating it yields CASSPRGGGEQYF.

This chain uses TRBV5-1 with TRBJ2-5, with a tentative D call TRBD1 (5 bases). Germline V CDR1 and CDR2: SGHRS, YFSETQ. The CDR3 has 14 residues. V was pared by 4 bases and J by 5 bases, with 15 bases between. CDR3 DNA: TGCGCCAGCAGCATAGGACAAATCGGCGAGACCCAGTACTTC. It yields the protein CASSIGQIGETQYF.

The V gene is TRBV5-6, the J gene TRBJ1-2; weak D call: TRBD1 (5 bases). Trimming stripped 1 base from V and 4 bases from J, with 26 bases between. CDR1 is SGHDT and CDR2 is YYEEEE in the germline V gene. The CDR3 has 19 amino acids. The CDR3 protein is CASSLYSTMTELGRYGYTF. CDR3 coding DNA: TGTGCCAGCAGCTTGTACTCCACCATGACAGAGCTCGGCCGCTATGGCTACACCTTC.